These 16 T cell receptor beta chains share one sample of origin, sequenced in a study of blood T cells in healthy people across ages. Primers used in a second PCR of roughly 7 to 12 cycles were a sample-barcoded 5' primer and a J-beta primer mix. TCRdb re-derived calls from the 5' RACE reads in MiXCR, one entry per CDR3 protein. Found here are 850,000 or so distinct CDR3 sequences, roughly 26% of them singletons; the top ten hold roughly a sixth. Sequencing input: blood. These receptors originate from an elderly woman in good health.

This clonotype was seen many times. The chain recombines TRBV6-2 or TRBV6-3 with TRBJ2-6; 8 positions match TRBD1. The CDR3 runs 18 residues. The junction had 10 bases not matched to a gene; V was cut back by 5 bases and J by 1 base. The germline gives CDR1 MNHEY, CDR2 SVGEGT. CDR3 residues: CASSRRPGTGSGANVLTF. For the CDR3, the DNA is TGTGCCAGCAGTCGCCGTCCCGGGACAGGTTCTGGGGCCAACGTCCTGACTTTC.

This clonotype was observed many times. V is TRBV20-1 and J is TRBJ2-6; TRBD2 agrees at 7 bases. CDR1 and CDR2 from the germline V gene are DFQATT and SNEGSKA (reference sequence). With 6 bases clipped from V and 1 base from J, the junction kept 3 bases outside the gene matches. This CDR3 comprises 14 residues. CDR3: CSATRGSGANVLTF. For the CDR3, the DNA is TGCAGTGCCACGCGGGGGTCTGGGGCCAACGTCCTGACTTTC.

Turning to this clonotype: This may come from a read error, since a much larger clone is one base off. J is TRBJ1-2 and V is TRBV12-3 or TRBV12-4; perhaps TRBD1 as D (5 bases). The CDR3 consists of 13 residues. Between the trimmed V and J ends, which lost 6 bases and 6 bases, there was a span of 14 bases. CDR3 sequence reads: CASRYGGRNGYTF. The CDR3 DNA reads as TGTGCCAGCAGGTATGGGGGACGAAATGGCTACACCTTC.

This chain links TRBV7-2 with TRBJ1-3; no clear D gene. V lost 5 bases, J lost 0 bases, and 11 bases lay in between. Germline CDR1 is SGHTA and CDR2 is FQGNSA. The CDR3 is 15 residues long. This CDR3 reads CASSRGPDSGNTIYF. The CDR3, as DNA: TGTGCCAGCAGCAGAGGACCCGACTCTGGAAACACCATATATTTT.

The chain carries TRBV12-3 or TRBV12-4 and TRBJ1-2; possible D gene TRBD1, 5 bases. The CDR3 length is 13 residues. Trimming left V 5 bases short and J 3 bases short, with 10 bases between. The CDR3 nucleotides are TGTGCCAGCAGTGCTCAGGGTCACTATGGCTACACCTTC. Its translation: CASSAQGHYGYTF.

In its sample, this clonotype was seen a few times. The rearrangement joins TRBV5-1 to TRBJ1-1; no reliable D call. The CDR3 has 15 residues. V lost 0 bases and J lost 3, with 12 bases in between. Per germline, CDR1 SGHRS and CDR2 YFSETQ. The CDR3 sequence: CASSLATPPDTEAFF. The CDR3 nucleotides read TGCGCCAGCAGCTTGGCCACTCCCCCGGACACTGAAGCTTTCTTT.

This CDR3 reads CASSPDSYKQYF. The DNA for the CDR3 is TGTGCCAGCTCACCGGACAGCTACAAGCAGTACTTC. The rearrangement joins TRBV18 to TRBJ2-5; D is perhaps TRBD1 (6 bases). V shed 3 bases and J shed 11 bases, with 13 bases lying between them. Germline V gene sequence: CDR1 KGHSH, CDR2 LQKENI. The CDR3 has 12 residues.

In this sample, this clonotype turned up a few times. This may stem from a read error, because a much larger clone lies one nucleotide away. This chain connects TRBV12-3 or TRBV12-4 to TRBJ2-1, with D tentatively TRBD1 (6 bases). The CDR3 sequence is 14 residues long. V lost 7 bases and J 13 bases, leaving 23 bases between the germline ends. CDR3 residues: CASKKGDRRETQFF. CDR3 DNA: TGTGCCAGCAAGAAGGGAGACAGGCGAGAGACCCAGTTCTTC.

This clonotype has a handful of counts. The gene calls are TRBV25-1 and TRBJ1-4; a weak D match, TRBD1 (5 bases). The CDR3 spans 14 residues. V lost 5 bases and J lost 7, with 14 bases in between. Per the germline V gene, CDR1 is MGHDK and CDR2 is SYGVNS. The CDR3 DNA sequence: TGTGCCAGCAGTTGGTGGGGCGGCACTGAAAAACTGTTTTTT. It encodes CASSWWGGTEKLFF.

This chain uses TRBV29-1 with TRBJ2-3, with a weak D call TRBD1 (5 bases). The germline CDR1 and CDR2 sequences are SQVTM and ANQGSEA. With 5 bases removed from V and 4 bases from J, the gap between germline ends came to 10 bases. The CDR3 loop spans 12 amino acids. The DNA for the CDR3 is TGCAGCGTTTACCAGGGTGCAGATACGCAGTATTTT. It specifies CSVYQGADTQYF.

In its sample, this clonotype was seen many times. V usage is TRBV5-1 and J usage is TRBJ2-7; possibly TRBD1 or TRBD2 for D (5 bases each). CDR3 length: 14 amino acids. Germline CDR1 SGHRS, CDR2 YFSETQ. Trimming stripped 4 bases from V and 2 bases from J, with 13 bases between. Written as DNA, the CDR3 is TGCGCCAGCAGCCCCCCCGGGGCCCCCTACGAGCAGTACTTC. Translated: CASSPPGAPYEQYF.

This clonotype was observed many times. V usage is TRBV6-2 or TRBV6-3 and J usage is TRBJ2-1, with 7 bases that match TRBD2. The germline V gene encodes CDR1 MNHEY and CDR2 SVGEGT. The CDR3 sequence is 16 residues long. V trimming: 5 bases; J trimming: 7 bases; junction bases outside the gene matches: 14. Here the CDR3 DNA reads TGTGCCAGCAGTCCCGCGTTCGGACTAGATAGGAATGAGCAGTTCTTC. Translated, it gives CASSPAFGLDRNEQFF.

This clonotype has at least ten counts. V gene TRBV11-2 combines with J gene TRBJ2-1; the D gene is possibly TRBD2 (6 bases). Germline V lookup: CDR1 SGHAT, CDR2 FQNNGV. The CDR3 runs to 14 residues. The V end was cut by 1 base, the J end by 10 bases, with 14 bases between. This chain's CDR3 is CASSLGWRDFEQFF. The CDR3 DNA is TGTGCCAGCAGCTTAGGTTGGCGGGACTTCGAGCAGTTCTTC.

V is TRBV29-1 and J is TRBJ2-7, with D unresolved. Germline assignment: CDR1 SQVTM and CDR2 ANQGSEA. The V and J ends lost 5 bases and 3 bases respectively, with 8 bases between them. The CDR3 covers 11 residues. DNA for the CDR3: TGCAGCGTTTTTGAAGACTACGAGCAGTACTTC. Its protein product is CSVFEDYEQYF.

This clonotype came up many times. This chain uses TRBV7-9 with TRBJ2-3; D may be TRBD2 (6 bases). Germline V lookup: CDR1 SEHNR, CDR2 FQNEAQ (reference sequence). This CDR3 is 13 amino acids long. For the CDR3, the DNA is TGTGCACTAGCCGCGGGAAGCTCAGATACGCAGTATTTT. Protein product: CALAAGSSDTQYF.

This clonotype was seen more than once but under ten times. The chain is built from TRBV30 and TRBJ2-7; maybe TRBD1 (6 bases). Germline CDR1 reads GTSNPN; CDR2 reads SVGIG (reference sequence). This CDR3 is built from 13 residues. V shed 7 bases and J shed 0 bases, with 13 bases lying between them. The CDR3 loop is CASTPGDSYEQYF. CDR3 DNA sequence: TGTGCCTCAACGCCAGGGGACTCCTACGAGCAGTACTTC.